Listed below are T cell receptor beta chains from one sample, sequenced in a study of CD4 and CD8 cells across lung adenocarcinoma regions. A single record per CDR3 protein comes from TCRdb applying MiXCR to the PCR reads. The data show more than 9,000 distinct CDR3 sequences, around 49% seen once. Sequencing was carried out using CD4+ T cells from the margin of a lung tumor. The origin of the receptors is a male donor with lung adenocarcinoma. The CD4 and CD8 labels of this study may be unreliable. CDR3s include the opening cysteine and the closing phenylalanine or tryptophan. Fields, in order: CDR3 protein, CDR3 DNA, V gene, J gene, clone size, D gene. A D gene is named only where the DNA matches it firmly. Only some rows state a clone size, as once, few, many or a class for expanded clones.

CDR3: CAISGGDRAGANDQTF
DNA: TGTGCCATCAGTGGAGGAGACAGGGCTGGGGCCAACGACCAGACCTTC
V: TRBV10-3
J: TRBJ2-1
size: once
D: TRBD1

CDR3: CASSEVGHHLDTQYF
DNA: TGTGCCAGCAGTGAAGTCGGGCATCATCTAGATACGCAGTATTTT
V: TRBV6-1
J: TRBJ2-3
size: NA
D: NA

CDR3: CASSYGGGGRVTDTQYF
DNA: TGTGCCAGCAGTTACGGGGGGGGGGGGCGTGTGACAGATACGCAGTATTTT
V: TRBV6-5
J: TRBJ2-3
size: NA
D: NA

CDR3: CASSEDRMATQYF
DNA: TGCGCCAGCAGTGAGGACAGGATGGCGACCCAGTACTTC
V: TRBV10-1
J: TRBJ2-5
size: NA
D: NA

CDR3: CASSDHWRGGVSDTQYF
DNA: TGTGCCAGCAGTGACCATTGGAGGGGGGGTGTTAGTGATACGCAGTATTTT
V: TRBV6-1
J: TRBJ2-3
size: few
D: NA

CDR3: CASSDRGNGANYGYTF
DNA: TGTGCCAGCAGCGACCGGGGTAATGGAGCCAACTATGGCTACACCTTC
V: TRBV6-1
J: TRBJ1-2
size: NA
D: NA

CDR3: CASSYAEGATDTQYF
DNA: TGTGCCAGCAGTTACGCGGAAGGGGCCACAGATACGCAGTATTTT
V: TRBV6-5
J: TRBJ2-3
size: NA
D: NA

CDR3: CASSFRDQPQHF
DNA: TGTGCCAGCAGCTTCAGGGATCAGCCCCAGCATTTT
V: TRBV7-6
J: TRBJ1-5
size: many
D: NA

CDR3: CASSDRGYEQYF
DNA: TGCGCCAGCAGTGATCGGGGCTACGAGCAGTACTTC
V: TRBV10-1
J: TRBJ2-7
size: medium-sized
D: NA

CDR3: CASARDRVLNTEAFF
DNA: TGTGCCAGCGCCCGGGACAGGGTTTTGAACACTGAAGCTTTCTTT
V: TRBV6-1
J: TRBJ1-1
size: large
D: TRBD1

CDR3: CASSYRVSGGYTF
DNA: TGTGCCAGCAGTTACAGGGTATCGGGTGGCTACACCTTC
V: TRBV6-5
J: TRBJ1-2
size: NA
D: NA

CDR3: CAGSGGGTQETQYF
DNA: TGTGCGGGGAGTGGGGGGGGAACCCAAGAGACCCAGTACTTC
V: TRBV10-3
J: TRBJ2-5
size: NA
D: TRBD2

CDR3: CASSAGFGGRDQQTQYF
DNA: TGTGCCAGCAGCGCGGGGTTCGGGGGCCGTGACCAACAGACCCAGTACTTC
V: TRBV7-6
J: TRBJ2-5
size: once
D: NA

CDR3: CASNPWAGGTGELFF
DNA: TGTGCCAGCAACCCTTGGGCGGGAGGGACCGGGGAGCTGTTTTTT
V: TRBV6-1
J: TRBJ2-2
size: NA
D: TRBD2

CDR3: CASSLPGTGFYEQYF
DNA: TGTGCCAGCAGCTTACCCGGGACAGGATTCTACGAGCAGTACTTC
V: TRBV11-2
J: TRBJ2-7
size: NA
D: TRBD1

CDR3: CASSLQGRYQETQYF
DNA: TGCGCCAGCAGCTTGCAGGGAAGGTACCAAGAGACCCAGTACTTC
V: TRBV5-1
J: TRBJ2-5
size: few
D: NA

CDR3: CASSEWYAGGRETQYF
DNA: TGTGCCAGCAGTGAATGGTACGCAGGCGGAAGAGAGACCCAGTACTTC
V: TRBV6-1
J: TRBJ2-5
size: NA
D: NA

CDR3: CASSIQAGLTDTQYF
DNA: TGTGCCAGCAGCATCCAAGCGGGGCTCACAGATACGCAGTATTTT
V: TRBV7-2
J: TRBJ2-3
size: NA
D: TRBD2

CDR3: CAISAAPGQGISEQFF
DNA: TGTGCCATCAGTGCAGCTCCGGGACAGGGTATCAGTGAGCAGTTCTTC
V: TRBV10-3
J: TRBJ2-1
size: large
D: TRBD1

CDR3: CASSQNQGDGYTF
DNA: TGCGCCAGCAGCCAAAACCAGGGTGATGGCTACACCTTC
V: TRBV4-1
J: TRBJ1-2
size: many
D: NA

CDR3: CASSIRDSEQFF
DNA: TGTGCCAGCAGTATCAGGGACTCGGAGCAGTTCTTC
V: TRBV27
J: TRBJ2-1
size: NA
D: NA

CDR3: CATSRGDSLKEKLFF
DNA: TGTGCCACCAGTCGGGGGGACAGCTTGAAGGAAAAACTGTTTTTT
V: TRBV24-1
J: TRBJ1-4
size: NA
D: TRBD1

CDR3: CASTTGDRGLGYTF
DNA: TGTGCCAGCACTACAGGGGACAGGGGGCTCGGCTACACCTTC
V: TRBV6-2/TRBV6-3
J: TRBJ1-2
size: many
D: TRBD1

CDR3: CASSEFNRVKSHEQYFGNTGELFF
DNA: NA
V: TRBV6-1
J: TRBJ2-2
size: NA
D: NA

CDR3: CASSMAGSPTDTQYF
DNA: TGTGCCAGTAGTATGGCGGGATCCCCCACAGATACGCAGTATTTT
V: TRBV19
J: TRBJ2-3
size: NA
D: NA

CDR3: CASSLASTSGRDNEQFF
DNA: TGTGCCAGCAGCTTAGCCTCGACTAGCGGGAGAGACAATGAGCAGTTCTTC
V: TRBV7-2
J: TRBJ2-1
size: NA
D: TRBD2

CDR3: CASSPQRGLYEQYF
DNA: TGTGCCAGCAGCCCTCAACGTGGTCTCTACGAGCAGTACTTC
V: TRBV11-2
J: TRBJ2-7
size: NA
D: NA

CDR3: CASSSTGNLAGGYNEQFF
DNA: TGTGCCAGCAGTTCCACTGGTAACCTAGCGGGGGGCTACAATGAGCAGTTCTTC
V: TRBV6-5
J: TRBJ2-1
size: large
D: TRBD2

CDR3: CASIQDGYPTYEQYF
DNA: TGTGCCAGCATCCAAGACGGATACCCTACCTACGAGCAGTACTTC
V: TRBV6-1
J: TRBJ2-7
size: NA
D: NA

CDR3: CASSARGSRATDMQYF
DNA: TGTGCCAGCAGCGCCCGGGGGTCGAGAGCCACAGATATGCAGTATTTC
V: TRBV12-3/TRBV12-4
J: TRBJ2-4
size: NA
D: NA

CDR3: CASRAWGVAGGSGTETQYF
DNA: TGTGCCAGCAGAGCCTGGGGGGTAGCGGGGGGGAGTGGCACAGAGACCCAGTATTTT
V: TRBV6-1
J: TRBJ2-3
size: NA
D: TRBD2

CDR3: CASSYSTGRAYEQYF
DNA: TGTGCCAGCAGTTACTCGACTGGGAGAGCCTACGAGCAGTACTTC
V: TRBV6-5
J: TRBJ2-7
size: NA
D: NA

CDR3: CASWSTGELFF
DNA: TGTGCCAGCTGGTCCACCGGGGAGCTGTTTTTT
V: TRBV6-1
J: TRBJ2-2
size: many
D: NA

CDR3: CASSLASGSETQYF
DNA: TGTGCCAGCAGCCTCGCGTCTGGGTCGGAGACCCAGTACTTC
V: TRBV6-8
J: TRBJ2-5
size: NA
D: NA

CDR3: CASSESGGEAYEQYF
DNA: TGTGCCAGCAGTGAGTCTGGAGGGGAGGCATACGAGCAGTACTTC
V: TRBV6-1
J: TRBJ2-7
size: NA
D: NA

CDR3: CASSLNGQGFSYNEQFF
DNA: TGTGCCAGCAGCTTAAACGGACAGGGATTCTCCTACAATGAGCAGTTCTTC
V: TRBV7-2
J: TRBJ2-1
size: NA
D: TRBD1

CDR3: CASSVDLGVSNNEQFF
DNA: TGTGCCAGCAGCGTAGATTTAGGGGTGTCTAACAATGAGCAGTTCTTC
V: TRBV9
J: TRBJ2-1
size: NA
D: NA